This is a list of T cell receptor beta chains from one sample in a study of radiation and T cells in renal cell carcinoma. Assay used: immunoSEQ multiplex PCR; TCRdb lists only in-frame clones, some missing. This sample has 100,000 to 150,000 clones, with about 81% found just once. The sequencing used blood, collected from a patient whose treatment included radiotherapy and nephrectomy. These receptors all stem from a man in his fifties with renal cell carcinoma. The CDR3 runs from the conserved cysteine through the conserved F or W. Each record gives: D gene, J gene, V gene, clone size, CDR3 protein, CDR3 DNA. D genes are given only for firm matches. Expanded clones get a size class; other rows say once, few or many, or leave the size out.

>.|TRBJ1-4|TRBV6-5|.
CASSQDWGSNEKLFF
TGTGCCAGCAGCCAGGATTGGGGGTCTAATGAAAAACTGTTTTTT
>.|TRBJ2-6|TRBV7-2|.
CASSLDPHAGANVLTF
TGTGCCAGCAGCTTAGATCCGCACGCTGGGGCCAACGTCCTGACTTTC
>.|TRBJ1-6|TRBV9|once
CASSGGIPPLMDSPLHF
TGTGCCAGCAGCGGCGGGATCCCCCCCTTGATGGATTCACCCCTCCACTTT
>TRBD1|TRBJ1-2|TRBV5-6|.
CASSTDRVGYTF
TGTGCCAGCAGCACCGACAGGGTTGGCTACACCTTC
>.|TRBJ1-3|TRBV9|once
CASSVAGPSSGNTIYF
TGTGCCAGCAGCGTAGCGGGTCCGAGCTCTGGAAACACCATATATTTT
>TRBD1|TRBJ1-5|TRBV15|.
CATSPGQLNQPQHF
TGTGCCACCAGCCCGGGACAGCTAAATCAGCCCCAGCATTTT
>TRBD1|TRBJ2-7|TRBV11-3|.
CASSRQGNEQYF
TGTGCCAGCAGTCGACAGGGGAACGAGCAGTACTTC
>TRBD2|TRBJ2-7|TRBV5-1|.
CASSLDPGGINEQYF
TGCGCCAGCAGCTTGGATCCGGGGGGGATCAACGAGCAGTACTTC
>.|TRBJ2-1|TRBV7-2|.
CASSSRGAAYNEQFF
TGTGCCAGCAGCTCCAGGGGTGCGGCCTACAATGAGCAGTTCTTC
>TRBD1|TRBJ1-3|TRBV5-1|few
CASSSGTGTGNTIYF
TGCGCCAGCAGCTCGGGGACAGGGACTGGAAACACCATATATTTT
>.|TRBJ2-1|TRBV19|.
CASSISTISYNEQFF
TGTGCCAGTAGTATTTCGACTATTTCCTACAATGAGCAGTTCTTC
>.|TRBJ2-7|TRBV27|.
CASTGGGYEQYF
TGTGCCAGCACCGGGGGTGGATACGAGCAGTACTTC
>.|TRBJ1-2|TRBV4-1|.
CASSQGSQSYGYTF
TGCGCCAGCAGCCAAGGGAGTCAGAGCTATGGCTACACCTTC
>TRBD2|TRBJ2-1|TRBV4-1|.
CASSQEASGSSYNEQFF
TGCGCCAGCAGCCAAGAGGCTAGCGGGAGCTCCTACAATGAGCAGTTCTTC
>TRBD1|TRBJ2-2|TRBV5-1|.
CASSLREQGSVTGELFF
TGCGCCAGCAGCTTGCGGGAACAGGGGTCGGTCACCGGGGAGCTGTTTTTT
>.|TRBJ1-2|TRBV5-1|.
CASSLVPGTGYGYTF
TGCGCCAGCAGCTTGGTTCCGGGAACAGGTTATGGCTACACCTTC
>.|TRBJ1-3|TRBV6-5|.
CASSYSLFGRGNTIYF
TGTGCCAGCAGTTACTCGCTGTTTGGTCGGGGAAACACCATATATTTT
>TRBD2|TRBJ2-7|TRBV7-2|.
CASSYVTSSYEQYF
TGTGCCAGCAGCTACGTGACTAGCAGCTACGAGCAGTACTTC
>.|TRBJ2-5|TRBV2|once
CASSVQIQETQYF
TGTGCCAGCAGTGTACAGATCCAAGAGACCCAGTACTTC
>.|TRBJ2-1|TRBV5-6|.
CASSGYGNNEQFF
TGTGCCAGCAGCGGTTACGGAAACAATGAGCAGTTCTTC
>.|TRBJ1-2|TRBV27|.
CASRLAPEQGYGYTF
TGTGCCAGCCGCTTGGCCCCCGAACAGGGCTATGGCTACACCTTC
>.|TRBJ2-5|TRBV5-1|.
CASSLADVRQETQYF
TGCGCCAGCAGCTTGGCCGATGTCCGGCAAGAGACCCAGTACTTC
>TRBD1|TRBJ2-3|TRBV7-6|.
CASSLVAGGTDTQYF
TGTGCCAGCAGCTTAGTTGCAGGGGGAACAGATACGCAGTATTTT
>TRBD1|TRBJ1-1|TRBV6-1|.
CASSEVPRGTNTEAFF
TGTGCCAGCAGTGAAGTGCCCAGGGGGACGAACACTGAAGCTTTCTTT
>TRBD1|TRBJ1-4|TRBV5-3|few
CARSLLIHPGQDNEKLFF
TGTGCCAGAAGCTTGTTAATTCACCCCGGACAGGATAATGAAAAACTGTTTTTT
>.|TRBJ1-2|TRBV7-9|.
CASSPEGGRGGYTF
TGTGCCAGCAGCCCAGAGGGAGGTCGTGGAGGCTACACCTTC
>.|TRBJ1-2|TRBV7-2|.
CASSSYDTYYGYTF
TGTGCCAGCAGCTCTTACGACACTTACTATGGCTACACCTTC
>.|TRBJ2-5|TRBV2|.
CASRPGTGQETQYF
TGTGCCAGCCGCCCAGGAACAGGACAAGAGACCCAGTACTTC
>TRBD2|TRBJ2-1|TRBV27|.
CASSPRLPSGSFDEQFF
TGTGCCAGCAGTCCCAGGCTGCCTAGCGGGAGTTTCGATGAGCAGTTCTTC
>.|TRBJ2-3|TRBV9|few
CASSVGSTDTQYF
TGTGCCAGCAGCGTAGGGAGCACAGATACGCAGTATTTT
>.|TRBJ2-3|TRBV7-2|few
CASSLAGSTDTQYF
TGTGCCAGCAGCTTAGCGGGGAGCACAGATACGCAGTATTTT
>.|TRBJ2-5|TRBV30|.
CAWSRGEETQYF
TGTGCCTGGAGTAGGGGTGAGGAGACCCAGTACTTC
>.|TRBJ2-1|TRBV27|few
CASSLSRGSTLNEQFF
TGTGCCAGCAGTTTATCGAGAGGATCAACCCTCAATGAGCAGTTCTTC
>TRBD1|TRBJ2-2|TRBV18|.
CASSPTLPGQGSTGELFF
TGTGCCAGCTCACCAACACTACCGGGACAGGGTAGCACCGGGGAGCTGTTTTTT
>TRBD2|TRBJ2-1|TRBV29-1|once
CSYGTSYDEQFF
TGCAGCTATGGGACTAGCTACGATGAGCAGTTCTTC
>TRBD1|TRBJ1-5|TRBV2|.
CASSPDRVSNQPQHF
TGTGCCAGCAGTCCGGACAGGGTGAGCAATCAGCCCCAGCATTTT
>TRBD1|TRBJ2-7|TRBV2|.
CASSEGQGFIYEQYF
TGTGCCAGCAGTGAGGGACAGGGTTTCATCTACGAGCAGTACTTC
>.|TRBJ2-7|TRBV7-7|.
CASSLSTAYEQYF
TGTGCTAGCAGCTTAAGCACGGCCTACGAGCAGTACTTC
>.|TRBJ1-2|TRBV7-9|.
CASRPAGTPATGGYTF
TGTGCCAGCAGGCCGGCCGGGACACCCGCGACTGGTGGCTACACCTTC
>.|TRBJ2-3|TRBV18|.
CASSPGPGQWADTQYF
TGTGCCAGCTCACCTGGACCGGGACAATGGGCAGATACGCAGTATTTT
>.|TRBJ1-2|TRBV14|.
CASSQDRSTGHYGYTF
TGTGCCAGCAGCCAAGATCGAAGTACAGGGCACTATGGCTACACCTTC
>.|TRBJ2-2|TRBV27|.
CASSLFGPRLNTGELFF
TGTGCCAGCAGTTTATTTGGACCCCGACTGAACACCGGGGAGCTGTTTTTT
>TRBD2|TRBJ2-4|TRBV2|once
CASSEAAGGNIQYF
TGTGCCAGCAGTGAAGCGGCGGGGGGAAACATTCAGTACTTC
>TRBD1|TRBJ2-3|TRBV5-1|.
CASSTGQGAVDTQYF
TGCGCCAGCAGCACCGGACAGGGGGCAGTAGATACGCAGTATTTT